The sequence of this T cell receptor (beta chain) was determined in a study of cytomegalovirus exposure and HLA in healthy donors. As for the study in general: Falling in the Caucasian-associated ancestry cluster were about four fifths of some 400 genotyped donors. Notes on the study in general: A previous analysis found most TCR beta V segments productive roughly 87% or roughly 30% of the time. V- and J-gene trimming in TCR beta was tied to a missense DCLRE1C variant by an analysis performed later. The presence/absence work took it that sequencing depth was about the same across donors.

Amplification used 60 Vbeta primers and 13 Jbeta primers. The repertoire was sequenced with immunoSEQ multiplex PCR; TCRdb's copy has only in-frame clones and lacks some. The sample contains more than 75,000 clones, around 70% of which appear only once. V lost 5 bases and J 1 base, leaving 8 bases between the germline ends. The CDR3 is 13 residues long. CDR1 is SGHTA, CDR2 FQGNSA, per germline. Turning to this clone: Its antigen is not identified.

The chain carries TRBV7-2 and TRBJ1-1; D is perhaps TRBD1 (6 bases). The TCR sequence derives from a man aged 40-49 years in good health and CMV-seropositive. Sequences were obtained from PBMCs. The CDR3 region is CASSLRGNTEAFF. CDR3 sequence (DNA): TGTGCCAGCAGCCTCAGGGGGAACACTGAAGCTTTCTTT.